This T cell receptor (beta chain) was observed in a study of cytomegalovirus exposure and HLA in healthy donors. Study background: HLA-typed donors were the source of about 90 million unique TCRs held in an early data release. Study observations and caveats: In a later analysis, at a false discovery rate of 0.05, about 15,000 TCR beta sequences were associated with HLA alleles. Information on immune exposure was restricted to one variable (CMV serostatus). The authors judged a highly shared variant cluster likely a sequencing artifact.

Primers included in the PCR were 60 Vbeta and 13 Jbeta primers. The protocol was immunoSEQ multiplex PCR, while the TCRdb copy is restricted to in-frame clones and leaves out a portion. The sample yields over 150,000 clones, roughly four fifths seen once. This CDR3 contains 16 residues. Germline V gives CDR1 SGHRS, CDR2 YFSETQ. V trimming: 2 bases; J trimming: 3 bases; junction bases outside the gene matches: 7. Notes on this clone: Its antigen is unknown.

The clonotype comes from a girl between 5 and 17 years old in good health and CMV-seropositive. The sample consisted of PBMCs. The chain employs TRBV5-1 and TRBJ1-3, with 8 bases that match TRBD1. The CDR3 protein is CASSLEDRGRGNTIYF. The CDR3 nucleotides are TGCGCCAGCAGCTTAGAAGACAGGGGTCGTGGAAACACCATATATTTT.